The 8 T cell receptor beta chains below come from one sample, sequenced in a study of blood T cell repertoires in COVID-19. Clones were sequenced by immunoSEQ multiplex PCR, and TCRdb holds only the in-frame ones, with some missing. The data hold roughly 86,000 clones, with approximately 78% observed a single time. The sample was peripheral blood. Source of these receptors: a human donor in a cohort sampled during active COVID-19.

The V and J genes are TRBV7-9 and TRBJ2-7, with D possibly matching TRBD2 (5 bases). From germline, CDR1 is SEHNR and CDR2 FQNEAQ (reference sequence). Between the trimmed V and J ends, which lost 1 base and 6 bases, there was a span of 13 bases. The CDR3 is 14 amino acids. CDR3: CASSLVAGFLEQYF. The CDR3 DNA follows: TGTGCCAGCAGCTTAGTGGCGGGTTTTCTCGAGCAGTACTTC.

V is TRBV28 and J is TRBJ1-5, with 7 bases that match TRBD1. Trimming removed 6 bases from V and 7 bases from J; junction bases left unmatched: 9. Germline CDR1 is MDHEN and CDR2 is SYDVKM. This CDR3 has 14 amino acids. CDR3 sequence (DNA): TGTGCCAGCAGCCCCGGACAGGATGGACAGCCCCAGCATTTT. This translates into CASSPGQDGQPQHF.

This chain links TRBV6-5 with TRBJ1-2, with D perhaps TRBD1 (6 bases). This CDR3 has 14 residues. Germline V gene data show CDR1 as MNHEY and CDR2 as SVGAGI. V shed 6 bases and J shed 3 bases, with 14 bases lying between them. The CDR3: CASREQGRDYGYTF. The CDR3 region has the DNA TGTGCCAGCAGGGAGCAGGGGAGGGACTATGGCTACACCTTC.

The chain is built from TRBV30 and TRBJ2-1; tentatively, D is TRBD2 (7 bases). The CDR3 length is 15 residues. CDR1 GTSNPN and CDR2 SVGIG come from the germline V gene (reference sequence). V lost 2 bases and J lost 5, with 16 bases in between. CDR3 nucleotides: TGTGCCTGGAGTATACGGGGGGCGTCGGACAATGAGCAGTTCTTC. It encodes CAWSIRGASDNEQFF.

The genes are TRBV19 and TRBJ1-3; D is ambiguous. This CDR3 has 12 amino acids. V lost 7 bases and J 0 bases, leaving 4 bases between the germline ends. Germline-derived CDR1 and CDR2 are LNHDA and SQIVND (reference sequence). CDR3 DNA sequence: TGTGCCAGTACCAGCTCTGGAAACACCATATATTTT. Residues: CASTSSGNTIYF. Full variable domain (outside the CDR3, taken from reference TRBV19 and TRBJ1-3): DGGITQSPKYLFRKEGQNVTLSCEQNLNHDAMYWYRQDPGQGLRLIYYSQIVNDFQKGDIAEGYSVSREKKESFPLTVTSAQKNPTAFYLCASTSSGNTIYFGEGSWLTVV.

V and J are TRBV19 and TRBJ2-7; 7 bases are a match to TRBD1. CDR1 and CDR2 (germline): LNHDA, SQIVND (reference sequence). CDR3 length: 14 amino acids. V lost 0 bases and J lost 7; bases outside the gene matches: 6. DNA for the CDR3: TGTGCCAGTAGTATAGATCATACAGGGGAGGAGCAGTACTTC. It specifies CASSIDHTGEEQYF. Full variable domain (remainder filled in from reference TRBV19 and TRBJ2-7): DGGITQSPKYLFRKEGQNVTLSCEQNLNHDAMYWYRQDPGQGLRLIYYSQIVNDFQKGDIAEGYSVSREKKESFPLTVTSAQKNPTAFYLCASSIDHTGEEQYFGPGTRLTVT.

The V and J genes are TRBV3-1 (or the pseudogene TRBV3-2) and TRBJ2-3; 9 bases are shared with TRBD2. With V trimmed by 4 bases and J by 8 bases, 4 bases remained unmatched. Germline V gene data show CDR1 as LGHDT and CDR2 as YNNKEL (reference sequence). This CDR3 has 13 residues. The CDR3 spells CASSPSTSGTQYF. In DNA form, the CDR3 reads TGTGCCAGCAGCCCTTCGACTAGCGGTACGCAGTATTTT.

This clone appeared many times. J is TRBJ2-3 and V is TRBV9; 11 positions agree with TRBD1. Losses at the gene ends were 0 bases for V and 7 bases for J; bases not matched to a gene: 7. The CDR3 consists of 16 residues. Germline lookup yields CDR1 SGDLS and CDR2 YYNGEE. Here the CDR3 reads CASSVVGQGARNTQYF. The CDR3 nucleotides are TGTGCCAGCAGCGTAGTTGGACAGGGGGCGCGAAATACGCAGTATTTT.